This passage covers 10 T cell receptor beta chains from one sample sequenced in a study of CD8 T cells in ankylosing spondylitis. TCRdb re-derived calls from the 5' RACE reads in MiXCR, one entry per CDR3 protein. This table holds around 890,000 distinct CDR3 sequences, 12% found once. Points from the study as a whole: Characteristic, it appeared, of ankylosing spondylitis blood was a TCR beta motif of seven or eight highly homologous variants.

Antigens of these TCRs are unknown. The sequenced sample was blood, either unsorted or a sorted T cell fraction (not recorded which). The receptor source for this set is a male donor with ankylosing spondylitis.

The V and J genes are TRBV11-2 and TRBJ2-2; possible D gene TRBD1, 5 bases. The germline CDR1 and CDR2 sequences are SGHAT and FQNNGV. Trimming removed 5 bases at V and 0 bases at J, with 19 bases between. This CDR3 is 18 amino acids long. The CDR3 sequence: CASSLRIGQGTNTGELFF. Written as DNA, the CDR3 is TGTGCCAGCAGCCTTAGAATAGGTCAGGGAACGAACACCGGGGAGCTGTTTTTT.

This chain joins TRBV27 and TRBJ2-7; TRBD1 agrees at 7 bases. This CDR3 is 14 amino acids long. The V and J ends lost 6 bases and 5 bases, in that order; junction bases with no gene match: 10. From germline, CDR1 is MNHEY and CDR2 SMNVEV (reference sequence). The CDR3 is CASSLSRDSHEQYF. CDR3 nucleotides: TGTGCCAGCAGCCTATCCCGGGACAGCCACGAGCAGTACTTC.

The chain carries TRBV6-4 and TRBJ1-2, with D tentatively TRBD1 (5 bases). V was clipped by 4 bases and J by 0 bases, with 12 bases between them. CDR1 and CDR2 (germline): MRHNA, SNTAGT. This CDR3 is 15 amino acids long. CDR3 sequence: CASSGGTDPNYGYTF. CDR3 in DNA: TGTGCCAGCAGTGGCGGGACGGATCCTAACTATGGCTACACCTTC.

CDR3 in amino acids: CASSSQWGARLDYGYTF. The CDR3 DNA reads TGTGCCAGCAGCTCCCAATGGGGCGCGCGTCTGGACTATGGCTACACCTTC. The chain couples TRBV7-2 to TRBJ1-2, with D perhaps matching TRBD1 (5 bases). V was pared by 4 bases and J by 3 bases, with 21 bases between. This CDR3 is 17 amino acids long. Germline lookup yields CDR1 SGHTA and CDR2 FQGNSA. Full variable domain (missing parts from reference TRBV7-2 and TRBJ1-2): GAGVSQSPSNKVTEKGKDVELRCDPISGHTALYWYRQSLGQGLEFLIYFQGNSAPDKSGLPSDRFSAERTGGSVSTLTIQRTQQEDSAVYLCASSSQWGARLDYGYTFGSGTRLTVV.

This clonotype was counted between two and nine times. The chain carries TRBV10-3 and TRBJ1-2, with D possibly TRBD1 on 5 matching bases. This CDR3 has 14 residues. Per the germline V gene, CDR1 is ENHRY and CDR2 is SYGVKD. The V end was cut by 11 bases, the J end by 7 bases, with 23 bases between. In DNA, the CDR3 is TGTGCCTTCAAGAGAGGGGAAGGGGCGAGTGGCTACACCTTC. This sequence encodes CAFKRGEGASGYTF.

This clonotype was seen a handful of times. This chain joins TRBV20-1 and TRBJ2-6; possibly TRBD1 for D (5 bases). The V and J ends lost 2 bases and 0 bases respectively, with 20 bases between them. The CDR3 loop spans 19 amino acids. Germline V gene sequence: CDR1 DFQATT, CDR2 SNEGSKA (reference sequence). CDR3 loop: CSARTPGIPRNSGANVLTF. In DNA form, the CDR3 reads TGCAGTGCTAGAACCCCAGGGATACCTCGCAACTCTGGGGCCAACGTCCTGACTTTC.

The CDR3 DNA follows: TGTGCCAGCAGCCCCGGTGGGATACTAGCCAAAAACATTCAGTACTTC. This sequence encodes CASSPGGILAKNIQYF. The genes are TRBV6-1 and TRBJ2-4, with unresolved D. Between the trimmed V and J ends, which lost 6 bases and 0 bases, there was a span of 15 bases. CDR3 length: 16 residues. The germline V gene encodes CDR1 MNHNS and CDR2 SASEGT.

This sequence joins TRBV19 and TRBJ2-5, with 10 bases aligning to TRBD1. The CDR3 has 19 amino acids. V shed 5 bases and J 3 bases; nucleotides not matched to a gene: 18. Germline-derived CDR1 and CDR2 are LNHDA and SQIVND (reference sequence). CDR3 nucleotides: TGTGCCAGTAGTCTCCGGGACAGGGGCAAAGGATGGGCCGAAGAGACCCAGTACTTC. This sequence encodes CASSLRDRGKGWAEETQYF.

This clonotype was seen a handful of times. The genes are TRBV15 and TRBJ2-5; D not certain. Trimming shortened V by 4 bases and J by 2 bases, and 11 bases separated the two germline ends. Germline CDR1 is LNHNV and CDR2 is YYDKDF (reference sequence). The CDR3 consists of 14 residues. The CDR3 nucleotides are TGTGCCACCAGCATCGCGGACGAACAAGAGACCCAGTACTTC. Protein product: CATSIADEQETQYF.

This clonotype appeared many times. The V and J genes are TRBV4-3 and TRBJ1-4; D perhaps matches TRBD1 (5 bases). The CDR3 consists of 15 residues. Germline lookup yields CDR1 LGHNA and CDR2 YSLEER. Deletions cut 2 bases from V and 4 bases from J, with 11 bases between. CDR3 DNA: TGCGCCAGCAGCCAATACGGGACCCGTAATGAAAAACTGTTTTTT. It translates to CASSQYGTRNEKLFF.